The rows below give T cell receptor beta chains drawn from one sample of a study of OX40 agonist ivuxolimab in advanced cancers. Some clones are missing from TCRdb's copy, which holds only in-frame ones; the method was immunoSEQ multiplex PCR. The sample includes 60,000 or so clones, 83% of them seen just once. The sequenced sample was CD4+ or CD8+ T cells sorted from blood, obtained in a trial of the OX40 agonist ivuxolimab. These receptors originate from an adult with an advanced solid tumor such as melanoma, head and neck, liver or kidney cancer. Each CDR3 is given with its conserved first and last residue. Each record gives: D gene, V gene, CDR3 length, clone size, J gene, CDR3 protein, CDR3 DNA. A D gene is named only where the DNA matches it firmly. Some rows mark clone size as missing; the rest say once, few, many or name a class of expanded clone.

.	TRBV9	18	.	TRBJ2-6	CASSEGIGASPGANVPTF	TGTGCCAGCAGCGAGGGAATTGGGGCGTCCCCTGGGGCCAACGTCCCGACTTTC
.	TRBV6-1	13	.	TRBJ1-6	CASKVTHNSPLHF	TGTGCCAGCAAGGTCACCCATAATTCACCCCTCCACTTT
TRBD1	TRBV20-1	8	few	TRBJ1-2	CSASGQSF	TGCAGTGCCTCGGGACAGTCCTTC
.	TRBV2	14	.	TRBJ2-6	CASSRGSGANVLTF	TGTGCCAGCAGTCGGGGATCTGGGGCCAACGTCCTGACTTTC
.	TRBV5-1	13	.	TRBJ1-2	CASTLGNDGGYTF	TGCGCCAGCACTTTAGGCAATGACGGTGGCTACACCTTC
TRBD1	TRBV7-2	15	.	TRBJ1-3	CASSMDRVEGNTIYF	TGTGCCAGCAGTATGGACAGGGTCGAGGGAAACACCATATATTTT
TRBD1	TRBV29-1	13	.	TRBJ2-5	CSVRGQGWETQYF	TGCAGCGTCAGAGGACAGGGATGGGAGACCCAGTACTTC
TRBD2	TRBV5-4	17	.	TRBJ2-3	CASSSLALAGSVDTQYF	TGTGCCAGCAGCTCCTTAGCTCTAGCGGGTAGTGTAGATACGCAGTATTTT
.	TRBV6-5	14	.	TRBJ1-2	CASSGGTETYGYTF	TGTGCCAGCAGTGGGGGGACCGAGACCTATGGCTACACCTTC
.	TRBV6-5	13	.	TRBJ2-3	CASTDLITDTQYF	TGTGCCAGCACGGATTTGATCACAGATACGCAGTATTTT
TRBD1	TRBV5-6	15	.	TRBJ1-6	CASSGNRGNNSPLHF	TGTGCCAGCAGCGGAAACAGGGGGAATAATTCACCCCTCCACTTT
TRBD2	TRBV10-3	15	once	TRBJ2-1	CAISEPGTRRYEQFF	TGTGCCATCAGTGAGCCCGGGACTAGAAGGTATGAGCAGTTCTTC